The clone carrying this T cell receptor beta chain appeared many times. A read error may be the cause here, since a much bigger clone is one base away. The same CDR3 can be traced to other DNA sequences in this sample. No patient received treatment before thyroid surgery. CDR1 and CDR2 from the germline V gene are MNHEY and SVGEGT. The CDR3 runs to 14 residues. The record originates from a study of metastatic and nonmetastatic thyroid tumors. MiXCR was used by TCRdb to re-call the PCR reads. The sample records 15,000 or so clones, approximately 14% being singletons. This TCR was recovered from a female donor with papillary thyroid cancer or a benign thyroid nodule (not recorded which). Some clones in this sample may be carry-over from other donors' samples. The J gene is TRBJ2-7, the V gene TRBV6-2 or TRBV6-3; 7 bases match TRBD2. The source material was blood. The CDR3: CASSSLAESYEQYF. The CDR3 nucleotides are TGTGCCAGCAGTTCCCTAGCGGAGTCCTACGAGCAATACTTC.